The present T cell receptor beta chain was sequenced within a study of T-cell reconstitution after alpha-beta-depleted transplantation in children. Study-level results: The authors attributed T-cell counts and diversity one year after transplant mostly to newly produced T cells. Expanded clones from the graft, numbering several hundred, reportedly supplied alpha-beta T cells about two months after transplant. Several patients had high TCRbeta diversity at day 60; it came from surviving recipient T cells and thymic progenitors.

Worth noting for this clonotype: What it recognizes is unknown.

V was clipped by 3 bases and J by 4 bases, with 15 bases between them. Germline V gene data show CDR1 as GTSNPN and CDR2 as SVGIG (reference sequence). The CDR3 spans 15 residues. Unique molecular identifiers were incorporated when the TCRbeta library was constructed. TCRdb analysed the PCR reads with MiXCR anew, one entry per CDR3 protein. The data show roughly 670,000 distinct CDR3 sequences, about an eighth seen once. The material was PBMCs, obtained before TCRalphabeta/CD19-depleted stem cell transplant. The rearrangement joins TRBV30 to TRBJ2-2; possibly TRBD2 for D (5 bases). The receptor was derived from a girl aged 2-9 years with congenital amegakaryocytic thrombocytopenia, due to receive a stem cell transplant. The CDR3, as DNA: TGTGCCTGGAGCCGGACTTGGGGTGGCACCGGGGAGCTGTTTTTT. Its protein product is CAWSRTWGGTGELFF.